The 27 T cell receptor beta chains below were found in one sample sequenced in a study of OX40 agonist ivuxolimab in advanced cancers. This table comes from immunoSEQ multiplex PCR, and its TCRdb copy is limited to in-frame clones, with some not included. The data show under 85,000 clones, less than 90% seen once. This specimen was CD4+ or CD8+ T cells sorted from blood, taken in a trial of the OX40 agonist ivuxolimab. These TCRs come from an adult with an advanced solid tumor such as melanoma, head and neck, liver or kidney cancer.

The J gene is TRBJ2-1, the V gene TRBV6-1; 7 bases are shared with TRBD2. The V gene end was trimmed by 4 bases and the J gene end by 0 bases; junction bases not matched to a gene: 6. This CDR3 has 16 residues. Germline CDR1 is MNHNS and CDR2 is SASEGT. The CDR3 is CASSGTSASSYNEQFF. The CDR3 DNA reads as TGTGCCAGCAGTGGCACTAGCGCGAGCTCCTACAATGAGCAGTTCTTC.

This chain connects TRBV4-3 to TRBJ2-7, with TRBD2 matching 8 bases. V lost 0 bases to trimming and J lost 4 bases; unmatched junction nucleotides: 23. The V gene's germline CDR1 is LGHNA and CDR2 YSLEER. This CDR3 region has 21 residues. CDR3: CASSQDRSVGAAGGSRYEQYF. The CDR3 DNA follows: TGCGCCAGCAGCCAAGATCGGTCTGTAGGCGCTGCGGGGGGTTCGCGTTACGAGCAGTACTTC.

The gene calls are TRBV2 and TRBJ1-6; D is perhaps TRBD1 (5 bases). The germline V gene encodes CDR1 SNHLY and CDR2 FYNNEI. The CDR3 is 14 amino acids. Trimming removed 3 bases at V and 18 bases at J, with 21 bases between. CDR3 bases: TGTGCCAGCAGTGATATCGCGCGGGACCGCGATCCCCACTTT. Protein: CASSDIARDRDPHF. Variable domain in full (rest from reference TRBV2 and TRBJ1-6): EPEVTQTPSHQVTQMGQEVILRCVPISNHLYFYWYRQILGQKVEFLVSFYNNEISEKSEIFDDQFSVERPDGSNFTLKIRSTKLEDSAMYFCASSDIARDRDPHFGNGTRLTVT.

The CDR3 bases are TGTGCCAGCAGCTTTTCTCCGGGCCTAGCTAACTATGGCTACACCTTC. The encoded protein is CASSFSPGLANYGYTF. The chain has TRBV11-1 and TRBJ1-2; no definite D call. Trimming took off 3 bases at V and 0 bases at J, with 14 bases between the two ends. This CDR3 is built from 16 residues. Germline-derived CDR1 and CDR2 are SGHAT and FQDESV (reference sequence).

The chain couples TRBV5-8 to TRBJ2-5; D is possibly TRBD2 (6 bases). Trimming removed 8 bases from V and 4 bases from J, with 18 bases in between. CDR1 and CDR2 from the germline V gene are SGHTS and YDEGEE. The CDR3 covers 14 residues. CDR3 in amino acids: CASPRQAGGETQYF. The CDR3 DNA sequence: TGTGCCAGTCCCCGGCAGGCCGGGGGAGAGACCCAGTACTTC. Together with reference TRBV5-8 and TRBJ2-5, the CDR3 gives the full variable domain: EAGVTQSPTHLIKTRGQQATLRCSPISGHTSVYWYQQALGLGLQFLLWYDEGEERNRGNFPPRFSGRQFPNYSSELNVNALELEDSALYLCASPRQAGGETQYFGPGTRLLVL.

CDR3 DNA: TGTGCCGGCCTTTACTCGCACAGGATCCCCGTCGGTACGCAGTATTTT. Translation gives CAGLYSHRIPVGTQYF. The rearrangement joins TRBV5-3 to TRBJ2-3, with D tentatively TRBD1 (5 bases). TRBV5-3 is classed as an ORF, of uncertain function. This CDR3 has 16 residues. V was clipped by 10 bases and J by 8 bases, with 29 bases between them.

The chain has TRBV7-8 and TRBJ2-3; a possible D gene is TRBD2 (6 bases). The CDR3 is made up of 16 amino acids. CDR1 SGHVS and CDR2 FQNEAQ come from the germline V gene. V lost 1 base and J lost 3, with 14 bases in between. CDR3 residues: CASSLGGGGVTDTQYF. CDR3 DNA: TGTGCCAGCAGCTTAGGGGGCGGCGGGGTGACAGATACGCAGTATTTT.

The J gene is TRBJ1-1, the V gene TRBV13, with 8 bases identical to TRBD1. CDR1 and CDR2 (germline): PRHDT, FYEKMQ (reference sequence). This CDR3 is 15 amino acids long. The V gene end was trimmed by 4 bases and the J gene end by 10 bases; junction bases not matched to a gene: 14. CDR3 DNA: TGTGCCAGCAGCTGGGGATCCGGGACAGGTTTATTAGCTTTCTTT. As protein: CASSWGSGTGLLAFF.

This clone was recorded only once. The chain uses TRBV12-2 and TRBJ1-2; TRBD1 reflects the table's D call only, with no check against the DNA. TRBV12-2 is described as a pseudogene. CDR3 size: 20 residues. The DNA for the CDR3 is TGTGCAAGTCGCCGAACGATATACCCGGGACAGGCAAGAGGGAACTATGGCTACACCTTC. Protein sequence: CASRRTIYPGQARGNYGYTF.

Here the CDR3 DNA reads TGTGCCAGCAGAAGACAGGGGGACTACAATGAGCAGTTCTTC. Amino acids: CASRRQGDYNEQFF. V and J are TRBV6-1 and TRBJ2-1; TRBD1 agrees at 9 bases. With 6 bases clipped from V and 3 bases from J, the junction kept 3 bases outside the gene matches. The germline V gene has CDR1 MNHNS and CDR2 SASEGT. This CDR3 contains 14 residues.

In its sample, this clone ranks as medium-sized. This chain uses TRBV4-1 with TRBJ1-6, with 7 bases aligning to TRBD1. Germline loops: CDR1 MGHRA, CDR2 YSYEKL. The CDR3 consists of 16 residues. With 4 bases clipped from V and 7 bases from J, the junction kept 10 bases outside the gene matches. The CDR3 nucleotides read TGCGCCAGCAGCCTGACCATCGGGGACAGCAATTCACCCCTCCACTTT. Residues: CASSLTIGDSNSPLHF.

This clone has just a few counts. The chain recombines TRBV6-1 with TRBJ2-7; no definite D call. Germline CDR1 and CDR2: MNHNS and SASEGT. The V gene lost 1 base and the J gene lost 3 bases, with 7 bases spanning the gap. This CDR3 contains 13 residues. Written as DNA, the CDR3 is TGTGCCAGCAGTGAAGGTAGGGTCTACGAGCAGTACTTC. Its translation: CASSEGRVYEQYF.

This chain links TRBV7-2 with TRBJ2-6, with 8 bases aligning to TRBD2. The J segment lost 2 bases and the V segment lost 1 base, leaving 7 bases of the junction unmatched. The CDR3 has 18 residues. Germline V gene data show CDR1 as SGHTA and CDR2 as FQGNSA. DNA of the CDR3: TGTGCCAGCAGCTTAGGCGGGGGGACTAACCCTGGGGCCAACGTCCTGACTTTC. Translating it yields CASSLGGGTNPGANVLTF.

This chain connects TRBV6-1 to TRBJ1-2; the match to TRBD1 covers 9 bases. The CDR3 sequence is 15 residues long. V gave up 7 bases and J gave up 4 bases; unmatched junction bases: 10. Germline V gives CDR1 MNHNS, CDR2 SASEGT. The CDR3 reads CASTPSTGGIYGYTF. The CDR3 DNA sequence: TGTGCCAGCACCCCCTCGACAGGGGGGATCTATGGCTACACCTTC.

The gene calls are TRBV9 and TRBJ2-5, with 10 nucleotides matching TRBD2. Trimming took 4 bases from V and 4 from J; bases not matched to a gene: 7. The CDR3 is 15 amino acids. The germline gives CDR1 SGDLS, CDR2 YYNGEE. CDR3 region: CASSSLGLAAETQYF. The CDR3 DNA is TGTGCCAGCAGCTCCCTCGGACTAGCGGCAGAGACCCAGTACTTC.

This chain joins TRBV11-3 and TRBJ2-7; 11 nucleotides agree with TRBD2. Germline CDR1 SGHNT, CDR2 YENEEA. This CDR3 has 17 residues. V lost 5 bases, J lost 4 bases, and 13 bases stayed unmatched. The CDR3 DNA reads as TGTGCCAGCAGCCCGCATGAGACTAGCGGGGTGATGTACGAGCAGTACTTC. It codes for CASSPHETSGVMYEQYF.

This clone was observed once. The chain couples TRBV5-6 to TRBJ2-5, with TRBD2 identical over 8 bases. CDR3 size: 14 residues. The germline gives CDR1 SGHDT, CDR2 YYEEEE. J was trimmed by 5 bases and V by 0 bases; bases with no gene match: 3. CDR3 nucleotide sequence: TGTGCCAGCAGCTTGGCCGTAGCGGGGGAGACCCAGTACTTC. Its protein is CASSLAVAGETQYF.

The J gene is TRBJ1-3, the V gene TRBV5-1, with 12 bases aligning to TRBD1. The germline gives CDR1 SGHRS, CDR2 YFSETQ. The CDR3 runs to 16 residues. The V segment lost 3 bases and the J segment 4 bases; nucleotides outside the gene matches: 5. CDR3 region: CASSYLGQGAGNTIYF. The CDR3 region has the DNA TGCGCCAGCAGCTATTTGGGACAGGGGGCCGGAAACACCATATATTTT.

The chain carries TRBV9 and TRBJ1-6, with TRBD1 matching 7 bases. The CDR3 sequence is 15 residues long. The junction had 7 bases not matched to a gene; V was cut back by 4 bases and J by 6 bases. Germline CDR1 is SGDLS and CDR2 is YYNGEE. Here the CDR3 DNA reads TGTGCCAGCAGCTGGGGGGACAGCGCTAATTCACCCCTCCACTTT. Its protein product is CASSWGDSANSPLHF.

V gene TRBV5-4 combines with J gene TRBJ1-2, with 7 bases fitting TRBD1. From germline, CDR1 is SGHNT and CDR2 YYREEE (reference sequence). The CDR3 length is 16 residues. V was clipped by 4 bases and J by 4 bases; unmatched bases: 13. The CDR3 sequence is CASSTGSAGGIYGYTF. DNA for the CDR3: TGTGCCAGCAGCACTGGATCCGCAGGGGGAATCTATGGCTACACCTTC.

The chain is built from TRBV2 and TRBJ1-1, with TRBD1 as a possible D gene (5 bases). The CDR3 length is 16 residues. Germline V gene sequence: CDR1 SNHLY, CDR2 FYNNEI. V was trimmed by 5 bases and J by 0 bases, leaving 16 bases between them. The CDR3 here is CASSWDGSNLNTEAFF. The CDR3 DNA follows: TGTGCCAGCAGTTGGGACGGATCTAATCTGAACACTGAAGCTTTCTTT.

The chain links TRBV7-9 to TRBJ1-5; a possible D gene is TRBD1 (5 bases). The CDR3 contains 14 residues. Germline values: CDR1 SEHNR, CDR2 FQNEAQ (reference sequence). The V end lost 5 bases, the J end lost 5 bases, and 13 bases lay between the germline ends. CDR3: CASSPQGDYQPQHF. In DNA, the CDR3 is TGTGCCAGCAGCCCGCAGGGAGACTATCAGCCCCAGCATTTT.

The rearrangement links TRBV6-5 to TRBJ1-1, with D tentatively TRBD1 (6 bases). The CDR3 totals 12 residues. Germline V CDR1 and CDR2: MNHEY, SVGAGI. V lost 6 bases, J lost 8 bases, and 13 bases lay in between. The CDR3 region is CASSYRDGEAFF. Here the CDR3 DNA reads TGTGCCAGCAGCTACAGGGACGGGGAAGCTTTCTTT.

The V call is TRBV6-1, the J call TRBJ2-2; D call uncertain. With 2 bases removed from V and 1 base from J, the gap between germline ends came to 8 bases. The germline CDR1 and CDR2 sequences are MNHNS and SASEGT. This CDR3 spans 15 amino acids. CDR3 nucleotide sequence: TGTGCCAGCAGTGAACCGGCAGTGAACACCGGGGAGCTGTTTTTT. It is translated as CASSEPAVNTGELFF.

V usage is TRBV2 and J usage is TRBJ1-1, with 11 bases that match TRBD1. The junction had 10 bases not matched to a gene; V was cut back by 8 bases and J by 5 bases. Germline V lookup: CDR1 SNHLY, CDR2 FYNNEI. The CDR3 is 15 amino acids. This CDR3 is CASPKPGQGGTEAFF. DNA of the CDR3: TGTGCCAGCCCGAAACCGGGACAGGGGGGTACTGAAGCTTTCTTT.

J is TRBJ2-5 and V is TRBV5-1; unclear D gene. The CDR3 has 12 amino acids. CDR1 and CDR2 from the germline V gene are SGHRS and YFSETQ. Trimming took 0 bases from V and 6 from J, leaving 6 bases between them. CDR3 sequence: CASSLVAKTQYF. CDR3 coding DNA: TGCGCCAGCAGCTTGGTCGCAAAGACCCAGTACTTC.

This sequence joins TRBV2 and TRBJ1-5; D is ambiguous. From germline, CDR1 is SNHLY and CDR2 FYNNEI. V gave up 5 bases and J gave up 5 bases, with 10 bases separating them. The CDR3 length is 13 residues. The CDR3 DNA sequence: TGTGCCAGCAGTTGGACCGGGGATCAGCCCCAGCATTTT. Protein: CASSWTGDQPQHF.